A single sample gave rise to the 3 T cell receptor beta chains below, sequenced in a study of T cell responses to AZD1222 COVID-19 vaccine. Using immunoSEQ multiplex PCR, the repertoire was profiled, and TCRdb retains in-frame clones only, with some absent. The table records over 150,000 clones, approximately 86% of them present only once. Sequences were derived from peripheral blood, sampled on day 0 of AZD1222 vaccination. The receptor set was obtained from an adult in good health.

The chain recombines TRBV7-8 with TRBJ2-1; 11 nucleotides align to TRBD2. Germline values: CDR1 SGHVS, CDR2 FQNEAQ. J lost 1 base, V lost 5 bases, and 16 bases had no gene match. The CDR3 is 20 amino acids. DNA of the CDR3: TGTGCCAGCAGCCCCACCCGGCTAGCGGGAGGTGGTGGTTCCTACAATGAGCAGTTCTTC. This codes for CASSPTRLAGGGGSYNEQFF.

V and J are TRBV30 and TRBJ2-2, with 10 bases fitting TRBD2. The CDR3 loop spans 15 amino acids. Germline CDR1 GTSNPN, CDR2 SVGIG (reference sequence). The ends lost 0 bases at V and 7 bases at J; junction bases unmatched: 5. CDR3 amino acids: CAWSVSLAGGGELFF. The CDR3, as DNA: TGTGCCTGGAGTGTATCGTTAGCGGGAGGCGGGGAGCTGTTTTTT.

This chain links TRBV5-4 with TRBJ1-2; no reliable D call. V was cut by 2 bases and J by 6 bases, with 11 bases left in between. The CDR3 loop spans 13 amino acids. Germline CDR1 reads SGHNT; CDR2 reads YYREEE (reference sequence). The CDR3 nucleotides are TGTGCCAGCAGCTTCCCCTCCGAGAATGGCTACACCTTC. Its protein is CASSFPSENGYTF.